Following are 12 T cell receptor beta chains from one sample sequenced in a study of blood T cell repertoires in COVID-19. Produced via immunoSEQ multiplex PCR; TCRdb's table is partial and in-frame only. The profile covers 300,000 to 350,000 clones, with 90% appearing a single time and more than 0.85% taken by the ten largest. The sample comprised peripheral blood. These receptors were obtained from a woman in her forties with COVID-19, enrolled during active disease.

The rearrangement joins TRBV7-3 to TRBJ1-4, with TRBD1 matching 8 bases. The germline gives CDR1 SGHTA, CDR2 FQGTGA. J lost 8 bases, V lost 5 bases, and 7 bases had no gene match. The CDR3 extends over 14 amino acids. The CDR3 here is CASSLQGAVEKLFF. CDR3 DNA sequence: TGTGCCAGCAGCCTTCAGGGGGCGGTGGAAAAACTGTTTTTT. The variable domain in full, with the rest retrieved from reference TRBV7-3 and TRBJ1-4, is GAGVSQTPSNKVTEKGKYVELRCDPISGHTALYWYRQSLGQGPEFLIYFQGTGAADDSGLPNDRFFAVRPEGSVSTLKIQRTERGDSAVYLCASSLQGAVEKLFFGSGTQLSVL.

A single count supports this clone. V usage is TRBV3-1 (or the pseudogene TRBV3-2) and J usage is TRBJ1-1; perhaps TRBD1 as D (6 bases). Germline values: CDR1 LGHDT, CDR2 YNNKEL (reference sequence). The CDR3 has 16 amino acids. V gave up 0 bases and J gave up 4 bases, with 15 bases separating them. CDR3 sequence: CASSQDWGQGPTEAFF. For the CDR3, the DNA is TGTGCCAGCAGCCAAGATTGGGGTCAGGGGCCCACTGAAGCTTTCTTT.

This clone was counted once. The chain joins TRBV5-1 to TRBJ2-1; TRBD1 is a possible D gene (6 bases). Germline V gene lookup returns CDR1 SGHRS and CDR2 YFSETQ. The CDR3 contains 16 residues. V was cut by 5 bases and J by 3 bases, with 18 bases left in between. The CDR3 loop reads CASRTDRPRVYNEQFF. CDR3 DNA: TGCGCCAGCAGGACCGACAGGCCGAGGGTCTACAATGAGCAGTTCTTC.

The chain joins TRBV19 to TRBJ1-3, with 9 positions matching TRBD1. Germline V gene lookup returns CDR1 LNHDA and CDR2 SQIVND (reference sequence). CDR3 length: 14 amino acids. The V segment lost 7 bases and the J segment 2 bases; nucleotides outside the gene matches: 3. This CDR3 is CASIQGATGNTIYF. Written as DNA, the CDR3 is TGTGCCAGTATACAGGGGGCAACTGGAAACACCATATATTTT.

The V gene is TRBV20-1, the J gene TRBJ2-3; D remains unclear. Germline V gene data show CDR1 as DFQATT and CDR2 as SNEGSKA (reference sequence). V was cut by 3 bases and J by 3 bases, with 13 bases left in between. The CDR3 consists of 14 residues. The CDR3 reads CSASTQSGTDTQYF. CDR3 sequence (DNA): TGCAGTGCTAGTACGCAGTCCGGGACAGATACGCAGTATTTT.

The chain is built from TRBV7-2 and TRBJ1-1; D is perhaps TRBD1 (6 bases). The CDR3 runs to 15 residues. Trimming left V 1 base short and J 2 bases short, with 11 bases between. The germline CDR1 and CDR2 sequences are SGHTA and FQGNSA. The CDR3 reads CASSLGGGRNTEAFF. The CDR3 DNA reads as TGTGCCAGCAGCTTAGGGGGGGGCCGAAACACTGAAGCTTTCTTT.

The chain combines TRBV28 with TRBJ2-7; TRBD1 matches at 9 bases. Per germline, CDR1 MDHEN and CDR2 SYDVKM. There are 15 residues in the CDR3. J was trimmed by 2 bases and V by 3 bases; bases with no gene match: 5. The CDR3 region has the DNA TGTGCCAGCAGTTTCAGCGGACAGGGGACCTACGAGCAGTACTTC. Protein sequence: CASSFSGQGTYEQYF.

The chain uses TRBV13 and TRBJ2-6; D perhaps matches TRBD1 (6 bases). This CDR3 region has 15 residues. The germline V gene has CDR1 PRHDT and CDR2 FYEKMQ (reference sequence). The ends were cut back, 5 bases at V and 0 bases at J, with 8 bases in the middle. The CDR3 spells CASSEGGSGANVLTF. CDR3 DNA: TGTGCCAGCAGCGAAGGGGGCTCTGGGGCCAACGTCCTGACTTTC.

The J gene is TRBJ1-1, the V gene TRBV18, with D maybe TRBD1 (6 bases). Trimming left V 4 bases short and J 3 bases short, with 9 bases between. The CDR3 has 13 residues. In germline, CDR1 is KGHSH, CDR2 LQKENI. Here the CDR3 reads CASSRKGDTEAFF. DNA of the CDR3: TGTGCCAGCTCACGAAAGGGGGACACTGAAGCTTTCTTT.

The genes are TRBV9 and TRBJ2-7; the D is unclear. There are 13 residues in the CDR3. The germline V and J ends were trimmed by 0 bases and 6 bases, with 10 bases remaining between them. Germline lookup yields CDR1 SGDLS and CDR2 YYNGEE. The CDR3 DNA sequence: TGTGCCAGCAGCGTAGCTACGGGTGGCGAGCAGTACTTC. Its translation: CASSVATGGEQYF.

The rearrangement joins TRBV4-1 to TRBJ2-3, with 9 nucleotides matching TRBD2. The CDR3 loop spans 17 amino acids. Per the germline V gene, CDR1 is MGHRA and CDR2 is YSYEKL. Germline trimming cut 5 bases from V and 5 bases from J; bases unmatched to any gene: 14. CDR3 amino acids: CASSSQPGLAGIDTQYF. CDR3 sequence (DNA): TGCGCCAGCAGCTCTCAACCGGGGCTAGCGGGGATAGATACGCAGTATTTT.

J is TRBJ1-2 and V is TRBV11-1; 8 bases match TRBD1. This CDR3 is 16 amino acids long. V gave up 6 bases and J gave up 4 bases; unmatched junction bases: 13. Per germline, CDR1 SGHAT and CDR2 FQDESV (reference sequence). The DNA for the CDR3 is TGTGCCAGCAGTGGGACAGGTCGAATTGAGAGCTATGGCTACACCTTC. It specifies CASSGTGRIESYGYTF.